Below are 14 T cell receptor beta chains sequenced from a single sample in a study of T cell repertoires in cytomegalovirus infection. No antigens are known for them. MiXCR was run by TCRdb on the reads, yielding one entry per CDR3 protein. The data hold over 95,000 distinct CDR3 sequences, with roughly 31% observed a single time. The sequencing here drew on CD8+ T cells from cultured PBMCs, taken from culture after CMV antigen stimulation. Source of these receptors: a human donor in good health (CMV status not recorded). Some clones in this sample may be carry-over from other donors' samples.

This clonotype was counted a few times. The gene calls are TRBV5-6 and TRBJ1-6; the D gene is possibly TRBD1 (5 bases). Trimming took 0 bases from V and 7 from J, leaving 11 bases between them. The germline V gene has CDR1 SGHDT and CDR2 YYEEEE. This CDR3 spans 15 amino acids. The CDR3 region is CASSLVQGWNSPLHF. In nucleotides, the CDR3 is TGTGCCAGCAGCTTGGTGCAGGGTTGGAATTCACCCCTCCACTTT.

This clonotype was counted ten times or more. The rearrangement joins TRBV6-1 to TRBJ2-3; D could derive from TRBD1 or TRBD2 (5 bases each). V was pared by 4 bases and J by 6 bases, with 5 bases between. CDR3 length equals 11 residues. In germline, CDR1 is MNHNS, CDR2 SASEGT. CDR3 sequence reads: CASSGGDTQYF. The CDR3 nucleotides read TGTGCCAGCAGTGGGGGGGATACGCAGTATTTT.

This chain joins TRBV7-6 and TRBJ1-1; D uncertain. V lost 0 bases to trimming and J lost 5 bases, with 7 bases between them. The CDR3 length is 13 residues. Germline assignment: CDR1 SGHVS and CDR2 FNYEAQ. The CDR3 loop is CASSLATGTEAFF. The CDR3 DNA sequence: TGTGCCAGCAGCTTAGCGACGGGAACTGAAGCTTTCTTT.

The genes are TRBV7-9 and TRBJ1-1; the D is unclear. CDR1 and CDR2 (germline): SEHNR, FQNEAQ (reference sequence). V was trimmed by 6 bases and J by 2 bases, leaving 4 bases between them. This CDR3 has 11 residues. The CDR3 bases are TGTGCCAGCAGAGCTAACACTGAAGCTTTCTTT. This encodes CASRANTEAFF.

The chain couples TRBV27 to TRBJ1-5; TRBD1 might be the D (5 bases). Trimming took off 4 bases at V and 3 bases at J, with 10 bases between the two ends. The CDR3 consists of 14 residues. Germline values: CDR1 MNHEY, CDR2 SMNVEV (reference sequence). CDR3 sequence reads: CASSWAGDNQPQHF. CDR3 sequence (DNA): TGTGCCAGCAGTTGGGCGGGGGACAATCAGCCCCAGCATTTT.

The chain combines TRBV4-1 with TRBJ2-7; D is uncertain. From germline, CDR1 is MGHRA and CDR2 YSYEKL. This CDR3 has 14 residues. V dropped 0 bases and J dropped 0 bases, with 6 bases sitting between them. CDR3 residues: CASSQDRLSYEQYF. DNA of the CDR3: TGCGCCAGCAGCCAAGACAGGCTCTCCTACGAGCAGTACTTC.

This clonotype was observed a handful of times. The J gene is TRBJ2-7, the V gene TRBV12-3 or TRBV12-4; TRBD1 agrees at 9 bases. The CDR3 has 14 residues. The trim removed 3 bases at V and 3 bases at J, leaving 3 bases unmatched. This CDR3 reads CASSFGTGFYEQYF. For the CDR3, the DNA is TGTGCCAGCAGTTTTGGGACAGGGTTCTACGAGCAGTACTTC.

This rearrangement joins TRBV11-2 to TRBJ2-3; D ambiguous. Trimming stripped 1 base from V and 4 bases from J, with 9 bases between. Germline assignment: CDR1 SGHAT and CDR2 FQNNGV. The CDR3 extends over 14 amino acids. For the CDR3, the DNA is TGTGCCAGCAGCTTAGTAGGGCCGTCAGATACGCAGTATTTT. This translates into CASSLVGPSDTQYF.

This clonotype was seen many times. The chain is built from TRBV28 and TRBJ2-2, with D possibly matching TRBD1 (6 bases). CDR3 size: 18 residues. Germline V gene data show CDR1 as MDHEN and CDR2 as SYDVKM. V lost 5 bases, J lost 6 bases, and 25 bases lay in between. The CDR3 DNA follows: TGTGCCAGCAGTCTCTACGGACAGTGGAGGATCAGCGCCGGGGAGCTGTTTTTT. Amino acids: CASSLYGQWRISAGELFF.

A remark on this clonotype: At one boundary the junction diverges from the germline segment, which might be a read error. The rearrangement uses TRBV12-5 and TRBJ2-1; D gene uncertain. The CDR3 loop spans 12 amino acids. Per the germline V gene, CDR1 is LGHNT and CDR2 is FRNRAP. This CDR3 is CASGLVDNKQFF. The CDR3 nucleotides are TGTGCTAGTGGTTTGGTAGACAATAAGCAGTTCTTC. The complete variable domain, with remaining parts taken from reference TRBV12-5 and TRBJ2-1, reads DARVTQTPRHKVTEMGQEVTMRCQPILGHNTVFWYRQTMMQGLELLAYFRNRAPLDDSGMPKDRFSAEMPDATLATLKIQPSEPRDSAVYFCASGLVDNKQFFGPGTRLTVL.

The rearrangement links TRBV14 to TRBJ2-3; D gene unclear. The CDR3 sequence is 15 residues long. Germline assignment: CDR1 SGHDN and CDR2 FVKESK. V dropped 3 bases and J dropped 1 base, with 11 bases sitting between them. Here the CDR3 DNA reads TGTGCCAGCAGCCACCCGGCTCAGGGCACAGATACGCAGTATTTT. This gives the protein CASSHPAQGTDTQYF.

In this sample, this clonotype turned up many times. V gene TRBV7-2 combines with J gene TRBJ2-5; D might be TRBD2 (6 bases). In germline, CDR1 is SGHTA, CDR2 FQGNSA. This CDR3 region has 14 residues. Trimming took 1 base from V and 4 from J, leaving 10 bases between them. As DNA, the CDR3 is TGTGCCAGCAGCTTAGTGGGGGGTTCAGAGACCCAGTACTTC. It yields the protein CASSLVGGSETQYF.

The CDR3 protein is CASSLAAGAADTQYF. CDR3 bases: TGTGCCAGCAGCTTAGCTGCCGGGGCAGCAGATACGCAGTATTTT. V gene TRBV7-3 combines with J gene TRBJ2-3; the D call may be TRBD1 or TRBD2 (5 bases each). Germline lookup yields CDR1 SGHTA and CDR2 FQGTGA. This CDR3 comprises 15 residues. The V gene lost 2 bases and the J gene lost 4 bases, with 13 bases spanning the gap.

The chain links TRBV29-1 to TRBJ2-1, with TRBD2 as a possible D gene (6 bases). The V end was cut by 2 bases, the J end by 5 bases, with 16 bases between. The CDR3 length is 15 residues. The germline V gene encodes CDR1 SQVTM and CDR2 ANQGSEA. CDR3 in DNA: TGCAGCGTTGAATCCAGCGGGTGGGCAAACAATGAGCAGTTCTTC. Translating it yields CSVESSGWANNEQFF.